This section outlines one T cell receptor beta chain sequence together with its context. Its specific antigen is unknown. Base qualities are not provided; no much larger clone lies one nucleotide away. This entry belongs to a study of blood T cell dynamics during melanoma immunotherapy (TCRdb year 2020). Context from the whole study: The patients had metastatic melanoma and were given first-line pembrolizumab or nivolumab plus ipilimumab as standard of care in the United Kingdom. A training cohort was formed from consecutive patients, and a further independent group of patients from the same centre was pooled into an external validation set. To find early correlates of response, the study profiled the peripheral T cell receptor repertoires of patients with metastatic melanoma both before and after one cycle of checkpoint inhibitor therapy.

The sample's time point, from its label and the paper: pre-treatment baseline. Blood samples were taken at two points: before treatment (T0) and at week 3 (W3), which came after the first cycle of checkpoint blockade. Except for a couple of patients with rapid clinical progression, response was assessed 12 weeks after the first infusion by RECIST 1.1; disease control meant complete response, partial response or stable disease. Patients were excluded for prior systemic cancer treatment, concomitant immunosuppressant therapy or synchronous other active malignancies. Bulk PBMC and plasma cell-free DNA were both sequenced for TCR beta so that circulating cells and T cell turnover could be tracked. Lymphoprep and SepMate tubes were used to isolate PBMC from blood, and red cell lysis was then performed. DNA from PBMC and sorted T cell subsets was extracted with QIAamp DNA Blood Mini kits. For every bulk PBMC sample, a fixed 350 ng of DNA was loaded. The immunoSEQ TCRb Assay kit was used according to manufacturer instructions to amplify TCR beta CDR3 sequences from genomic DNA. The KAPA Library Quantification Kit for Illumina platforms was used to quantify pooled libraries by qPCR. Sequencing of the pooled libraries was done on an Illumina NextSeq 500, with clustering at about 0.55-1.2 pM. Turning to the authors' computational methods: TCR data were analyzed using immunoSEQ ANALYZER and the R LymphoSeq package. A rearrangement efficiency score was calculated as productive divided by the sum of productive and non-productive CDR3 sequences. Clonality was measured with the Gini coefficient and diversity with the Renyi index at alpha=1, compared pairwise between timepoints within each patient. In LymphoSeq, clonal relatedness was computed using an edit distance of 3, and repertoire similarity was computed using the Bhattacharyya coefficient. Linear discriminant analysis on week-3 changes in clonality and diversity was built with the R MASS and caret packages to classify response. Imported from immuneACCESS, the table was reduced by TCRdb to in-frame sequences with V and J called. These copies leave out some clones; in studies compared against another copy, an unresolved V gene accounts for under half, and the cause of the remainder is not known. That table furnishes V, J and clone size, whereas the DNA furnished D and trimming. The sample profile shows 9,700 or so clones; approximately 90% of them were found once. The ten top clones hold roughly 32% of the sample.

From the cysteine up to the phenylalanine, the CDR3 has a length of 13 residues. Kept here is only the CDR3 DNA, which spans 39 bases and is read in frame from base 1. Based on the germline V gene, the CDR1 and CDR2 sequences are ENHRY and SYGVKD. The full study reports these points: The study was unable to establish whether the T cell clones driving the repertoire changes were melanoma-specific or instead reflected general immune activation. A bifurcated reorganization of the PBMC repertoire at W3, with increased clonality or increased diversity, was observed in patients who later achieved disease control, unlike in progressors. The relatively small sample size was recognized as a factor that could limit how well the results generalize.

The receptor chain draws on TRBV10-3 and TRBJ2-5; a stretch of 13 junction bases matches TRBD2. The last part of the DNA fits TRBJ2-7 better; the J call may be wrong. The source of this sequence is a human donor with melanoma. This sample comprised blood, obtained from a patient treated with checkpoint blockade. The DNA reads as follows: TGTGCCACCGCCGGGACTAGCGGGGACGAGCAGTACTTC. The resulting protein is CATAGTSGDEQYF.